A selection of T cell receptor beta chains follows, all from one sample in a study of shared clonotypes between healthy human individuals. TCRdb's table, derived via immunoSEQ multiplex PCR, lists solely in-frame clones and lacks some. Here the sample spans some 1,600,000 clones, roughly 98% being singletons. The sample was naive CD4+ T cells sorted from blood. These receptors were taken from a man aged 25-45 years in good health. CDR3s include the opening cysteine and the closing phenylalanine or tryptophan. D genes are given only for firm matches. Only part of the rows carry a size: once, few, many, or a class if the clone is expanded.

j_call: TRBJ2-7; clone_size: NA; cdr3_length: 11; v_call: TRBV20-1; d_call: TRBD2; cdr3_nt: TGCAGTGCTAGAGGCGGGACTAAGCAGTACTTC; cdr3_aa: CSARGGTKQYF
j_call: TRBJ2-3; clone_size: NA; cdr3_length: 14; v_call: TRBV5-1; d_call: NA; cdr3_nt: TGCGCCAGCAGCTTCGCCGGTAGCACAGATACGCAGTATTTT; cdr3_aa: CASSFAGSTDTQYF
j_call: TRBJ1-4; clone_size: NA; cdr3_length: 16; v_call: TRBV28; d_call: NA; cdr3_nt: TGTGCCAGCAGTTTATGGGGGGGAGCAACTAATGAAAAACTGTTTTTT; cdr3_aa: CASSLWGGATNEKLFF
j_call: TRBJ2-6; clone_size: once; cdr3_length: 15; v_call: TRBV2; d_call: NA; cdr3_nt: TGTGCCAGCAGTGAAGCGGGGCCTGGGGCCAACGTCCTGACTTTC; cdr3_aa: CASSEAGPGANVLTF
j_call: TRBJ2-5; clone_size: NA; cdr3_length: 15; v_call: TRBV2; d_call: TRBD2; cdr3_nt: TGTGCCAGCAGTATACCACTAGCGGTGGGGGAGACCCAGTACTTC; cdr3_aa: CASSIPLAVGETQYF
j_call: TRBJ2-2; clone_size: NA; cdr3_length: 13; v_call: TRBV19; d_call: TRBD2; cdr3_nt: TGTGCCAGTAGTGTAGCGGGAAACCGGGAGCTGTTTTTT; cdr3_aa: CASSVAGNRELFF
j_call: TRBJ1-3; clone_size: NA; cdr3_length: 12; v_call: TRBV9; d_call: NA; cdr3_nt: TGTGCCAGCAGCGCCCCCGGAAACACCATATATTTT; cdr3_aa: CASSAPGNTIYF
j_call: TRBJ2-7; clone_size: NA; cdr3_length: 16; v_call: TRBV6-1; d_call: NA; cdr3_nt: TGTGCCAGCAGTGAAGAGAACTTCTCGGATGCCTACGAGCAGTACTTC; cdr3_aa: CASSEENFSDAYEQYF
j_call: TRBJ1-1; clone_size: NA; cdr3_length: 12; v_call: TRBV10-1; d_call: NA; cdr3_nt: TGCGCCAGCAGTGAGTCCGGGCTAGCAGCTTTCTTT; cdr3_aa: CASSESGLAAFF
j_call: TRBJ2-2; clone_size: few; cdr3_length: 14; v_call: TRBV6-5; d_call: NA; cdr3_nt: TGTGCCAGCAGTTACTTCTTCGGATTCGGGGAGCTGTTTTTT; cdr3_aa: CASSYFFGFGELFF
j_call: TRBJ1-1; clone_size: once; cdr3_length: 13; v_call: TRBV30; d_call: NA; cdr3_nt: TGTGCCTGGAGTACCAGACAGAACACTGAAGCTTTCTTT; cdr3_aa: CAWSTRQNTEAFF
j_call: TRBJ2-2; clone_size: once; cdr3_length: 13; v_call: TRBV7-9; d_call: TRBD2; cdr3_nt: TGTGCCAGCAAACGGGAGGGCCCCGGGGAGCTGTTTTTT; cdr3_aa: CASKREGPGELFF
j_call: TRBJ2-5; clone_size: NA; cdr3_length: 15; v_call: TRBV5-1; d_call: NA; cdr3_nt: TGCGCCAGCAGCTTGGGTCCTGAGAGTGGAGAGACCCAGTACTTC; cdr3_aa: CASSLGPESGETQYF
j_call: TRBJ2-1; clone_size: NA; cdr3_length: 12; v_call: TRBV18; d_call: NA; cdr3_nt: TGTGCCAGCTCACCACCTTATAATGAGCAGTTCTTC; cdr3_aa: CASSPPYNEQFF
j_call: TRBJ1-5; clone_size: NA; cdr3_length: 16; v_call: TRBV6-1; d_call: NA; cdr3_nt: TGTGCCAGCAGTGAAATTTTTCGGCCGTACAATCAGCCCCAGCATTTT; cdr3_aa: CASSEIFRPYNQPQHF
j_call: TRBJ2-7; clone_size: NA; cdr3_length: 13; v_call: TRBV7-8; d_call: NA; cdr3_nt: TGTGCCAGCAGCTCCTGGGGAAGCTACGAGCAGTACTTC; cdr3_aa: CASSSWGSYEQYF
j_call: TRBJ2-7; clone_size: once; cdr3_length: 16; v_call: TRBV19; d_call: TRBD1; cdr3_nt: TGTGCCAGTAGCCATACTACCGGGACAGGGCCCTACGAGCAGTACTTC; cdr3_aa: CASSHTTGTGPYEQYF
j_call: TRBJ1-1; clone_size: NA; cdr3_length: 15; v_call: TRBV6-5; d_call: TRBD1; cdr3_nt: TGTGCCAGCAGTTACATGGACAGGGTAGGGACTGAAGCTTTCTTT; cdr3_aa: CASSYMDRVGTEAFF
j_call: TRBJ2-7; clone_size: NA; cdr3_length: 16; v_call: TRBV5-1; d_call: TRBD1; cdr3_nt: TGCGCCAGCAGCCTACGCCCTACCGGGACAGGGGACGAGCAGTACTTC; cdr3_aa: CASSLRPTGTGDEQYF
j_call: TRBJ2-1; clone_size: NA; cdr3_length: 15; v_call: TRBV7-9; d_call: NA; cdr3_nt: TGTGCCAGCAGCTTAGAGGCCCGCTCCTACAATGAGCAGTTCTTC; cdr3_aa: CASSLEARSYNEQFF
j_call: TRBJ2-7; clone_size: NA; cdr3_length: 12; v_call: TRBV11-2; d_call: NA; cdr3_nt: TGTGCCAGCAGCTTTGTCCGCTACGAGCAGTACTTC; cdr3_aa: CASSFVRYEQYF
j_call: TRBJ1-1; clone_size: NA; cdr3_length: 15; v_call: TRBV27; d_call: NA; cdr3_nt: TGTGCCAGCAGGTATGCCGGGGGGCTAAACACTGAAGCTTTCTTT; cdr3_aa: CASRYAGGLNTEAFF
j_call: TRBJ2-7; clone_size: NA; cdr3_length: 11; v_call: TRBV9; d_call: NA; cdr3_nt: TGTGCCAGCAGCCCCCCGGTGGAGCAGTACTTC; cdr3_aa: CASSPPVEQYF
j_call: TRBJ2-5; clone_size: NA; cdr3_length: 14; v_call: TRBV6-6; d_call: NA; cdr3_nt: TGTGCCAGCAGGGATACGGGACTGCAAGAGACCCAGTACTTC; cdr3_aa: CASRDTGLQETQYF
j_call: TRBJ1-1; clone_size: NA; cdr3_length: 12; v_call: TRBV5-1; d_call: TRBD1; cdr3_nt: TGCGCCAGCAGCCCCACAGGGGAGAAAGCTTTCTTT; cdr3_aa: CASSPTGEKAFF
j_call: TRBJ2-7; clone_size: NA; cdr3_length: 14; v_call: TRBV7-2; d_call: TRBD2; cdr3_nt: TGTGCCAGCAGAGAGAGCGGGAAACCCTACGAGCAGTACTTC; cdr3_aa: CASRESGKPYEQYF
j_call: TRBJ1-2; clone_size: NA; cdr3_length: 15; v_call: TRBV13; d_call: NA; cdr3_nt: TGTGCCAGCAGCTTAGTGGGCGGGAGATGGTTTGGCTACACCTTC; cdr3_aa: CASSLVGGRWFGYTF
j_call: TRBJ2-7; clone_size: NA; cdr3_length: 14; v_call: TRBV11-2; d_call: NA; cdr3_nt: TGTGCCAGCAGCTTAGATTGGACGCGGGGCGAGCAGTACTTC; cdr3_aa: CASSLDWTRGEQYF
j_call: TRBJ2-7; clone_size: NA; cdr3_length: 15; v_call: TRBV4-1; d_call: NA; cdr3_nt: TGCGCCAGCAGCCAAGTAGGGCAGGGCGGCAACGAGCAGTACTTC; cdr3_aa: CASSQVGQGGNEQYF
j_call: TRBJ2-1; clone_size: NA; cdr3_length: 15; v_call: TRBV29-1; d_call: NA; cdr3_nt: TGCAGCGTTGAAGGGGGGACCCCCGCCTACAATGAGCAGTTCTTC; cdr3_aa: CSVEGGTPAYNEQFF
j_call: TRBJ1-2; clone_size: NA; cdr3_length: 10; v_call: TRBV19; d_call: NA; cdr3_nt: TGTGCCAGTGGACAGTATGGCTACACCTTC; cdr3_aa: CASGQYGYTF
j_call: TRBJ2-1; clone_size: NA; cdr3_length: 12; v_call: TRBV6-5; d_call: TRBD2; cdr3_nt: TGTGCCAGCAGGGGACTAGCGGGACCGCAGTTCTTC; cdr3_aa: CASRGLAGPQFF
j_call: TRBJ2-2; clone_size: NA; cdr3_length: 11; v_call: TRBV20-1; d_call: NA; cdr3_nt: TGCAGTGCCAGGCGAGTCGGGGAGCTGTTTTTT; cdr3_aa: CSARRVGELFF
j_call: TRBJ2-1; clone_size: NA; cdr3_length: 16; v_call: TRBV5-1; d_call: NA; cdr3_nt: TGCGCCAGCAGCCGAGTGGCCCTCCTCTCCTACAATGAGCAGTTCTTC; cdr3_aa: CASSRVALLSYNEQFF
j_call: TRBJ2-1; clone_size: NA; cdr3_length: 15; v_call: TRBV14; d_call: NA; cdr3_nt: TGTGCCAGCAGCCCAACGGGGACCCTCTACAAGGAGCAGTTCTTC; cdr3_aa: CASSPTGTLYKEQFF
j_call: TRBJ2-5; clone_size: NA; cdr3_length: 13; v_call: TRBV9; d_call: NA; cdr3_nt: TGTGCCAGCAGCGTACTCGACCAAGAGACCCAGTACTTC; cdr3_aa: CASSVLDQETQYF
j_call: TRBJ2-7; clone_size: once; cdr3_length: 14; v_call: TRBV5-1; d_call: TRBD2; cdr3_nt: TGCGCCAGCAGCCGGACCGGGGGGTCCTACGAGCAGTACTTC; cdr3_aa: CASSRTGGSYEQYF
j_call: TRBJ2-1; clone_size: NA; cdr3_length: 19; v_call: TRBV14; d_call: TRBD2; cdr3_nt: TGTGCCAGCAGCCCGCCAAGGACAGGGACTAGCGGGTCTTACAATGAGCAGTTCTTC; cdr3_aa: CASSPPRTGTSGSYNEQFF
j_call: TRBJ2-7; clone_size: once; cdr3_length: 13; v_call: TRBV19; d_call: NA; cdr3_nt: TGTGCCAGTAGCACTATGGGGACCTACGAGCAGTACTTC; cdr3_aa: CASSTMGTYEQYF
j_call: TRBJ1-5; clone_size: NA; cdr3_length: 17; v_call: TRBV7-8; d_call: TRBD1; cdr3_nt: TGTGCCAGCAGCGAAGACAGGGGGGTTGGAAGCAATCAGCCCCAGCATTTT; cdr3_aa: CASSEDRGVGSNQPQHF
j_call: TRBJ2-7; clone_size: NA; cdr3_length: 14; v_call: TRBV5-5; d_call: NA; cdr3_nt: TGTGCCAGCAGCTTGGGACCGGGAGCCTACGAGCAGTACTTC; cdr3_aa: CASSLGPGAYEQYF
j_call: TRBJ1-1; clone_size: NA; cdr3_length: 16; v_call: TRBV6-5; d_call: NA; cdr3_nt: TGTGCCAGCAGTTACTCGCAGTCGAAGAAGAACACTGAAGCTTTCTTT; cdr3_aa: CASSYSQSKKNTEAFF
j_call: TRBJ1-3; clone_size: NA; cdr3_length: 17; v_call: TRBV4-3; d_call: NA; cdr3_nt: TGCGCCAGCAGCCAAGCTCCAACAGGGAGCTCTGGAAACACCATATATTTT; cdr3_aa: CASSQAPTGSSGNTIYF
j_call: TRBJ1-3; clone_size: NA; cdr3_length: 17; v_call: TRBV11-2; d_call: NA; cdr3_nt: TGTGCCAGCAGCTTAATCCGCAGGGCCTTAGCTGGAAACACCATATATTTT; cdr3_aa: CASSLIRRALAGNTIYF
j_call: TRBJ2-3; clone_size: NA; cdr3_length: 15; v_call: TRBV11-2; d_call: NA; cdr3_nt: TGTGCCAGCAGCTTAGGACTACAAGGCACAGATACGCAGTATTTT; cdr3_aa: CASSLGLQGTDTQYF
j_call: TRBJ2-1; clone_size: NA; cdr3_length: 16; v_call: TRBV13; d_call: NA; cdr3_nt: TGTGCCAGCAGCTTAGAAGGGTTGAATGTCGGGAATGAGCAGTTCTTC; cdr3_aa: CASSLEGLNVGNEQFF
j_call: TRBJ2-3; clone_size: NA; cdr3_length: 14; v_call: TRBV5-5; d_call: NA; cdr3_nt: TGTGCCAGCAGCTTCGGACAGTTCACAGATACGCAGTATTTT; cdr3_aa: CASSFGQFTDTQYF
j_call: TRBJ2-1; clone_size: NA; cdr3_length: 15; v_call: TRBV23-1; d_call: NA; cdr3_nt: TGCGCCAGCAGGCCCCCGGGACTTATCTACAATGAGCAGTTCTTC; cdr3_aa: CASRPPGLIYNEQFF
j_call: TRBJ2-1; clone_size: NA; cdr3_length: 15; v_call: TRBV19; d_call: TRBD2; cdr3_nt: TGTGCCAGCCACGGGGGAGGGACCACCTACAATGAGCAGTTCTTC; cdr3_aa: CASHGGGTTYNEQFF
j_call: TRBJ2-5; clone_size: NA; cdr3_length: 14; v_call: TRBV9; d_call: TRBD2; cdr3_nt: TGTGCCAGCAGCGAGGGACTAGCATTTGAGACCCAGTACTTC; cdr3_aa: CASSEGLAFETQYF
j_call: TRBJ2-5; clone_size: NA; cdr3_length: 15; v_call: TRBV27; d_call: TRBD1; cdr3_nt: TGTGCCAGCAGTTTAATAGGGACAGTACAAGAGACCCAGTACTTC; cdr3_aa: CASSLIGTVQETQYF
j_call: TRBJ1-2; clone_size: NA; cdr3_length: 13; v_call: TRBV2; d_call: TRBD1; cdr3_nt: TGTGCCAGCATCTCTCAGGGGGCGTATGGCTACACCTTC; cdr3_aa: CASISQGAYGYTF
j_call: TRBJ2-5; clone_size: NA; cdr3_length: 13; v_call: TRBV19; d_call: NA; cdr3_nt: TGTGCCAGTAGCATGGGGGACCCTTCCTCCCAGTACTTC; cdr3_aa: CASSMGDPSSQYF
j_call: TRBJ2-2; clone_size: NA; cdr3_length: 15; v_call: TRBV7-8; d_call: TRBD1; cdr3_nt: TGTGCCAGCAGCTTTAGGGACAGGTACACCGGGGAGCTGTTTTTT; cdr3_aa: CASSFRDRYTGELFF